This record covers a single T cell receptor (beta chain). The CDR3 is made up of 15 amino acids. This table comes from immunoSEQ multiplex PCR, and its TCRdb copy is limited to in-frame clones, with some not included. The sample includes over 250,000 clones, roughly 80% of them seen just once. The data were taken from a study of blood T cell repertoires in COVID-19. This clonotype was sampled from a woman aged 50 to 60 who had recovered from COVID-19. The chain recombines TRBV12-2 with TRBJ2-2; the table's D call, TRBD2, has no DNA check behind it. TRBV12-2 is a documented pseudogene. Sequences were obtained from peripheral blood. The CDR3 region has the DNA TGTGCAAGTCTCCCGACTAGCGGGGATACCGGGGAGCTGTTTTTT. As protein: CASLPTSGDTGELFF.